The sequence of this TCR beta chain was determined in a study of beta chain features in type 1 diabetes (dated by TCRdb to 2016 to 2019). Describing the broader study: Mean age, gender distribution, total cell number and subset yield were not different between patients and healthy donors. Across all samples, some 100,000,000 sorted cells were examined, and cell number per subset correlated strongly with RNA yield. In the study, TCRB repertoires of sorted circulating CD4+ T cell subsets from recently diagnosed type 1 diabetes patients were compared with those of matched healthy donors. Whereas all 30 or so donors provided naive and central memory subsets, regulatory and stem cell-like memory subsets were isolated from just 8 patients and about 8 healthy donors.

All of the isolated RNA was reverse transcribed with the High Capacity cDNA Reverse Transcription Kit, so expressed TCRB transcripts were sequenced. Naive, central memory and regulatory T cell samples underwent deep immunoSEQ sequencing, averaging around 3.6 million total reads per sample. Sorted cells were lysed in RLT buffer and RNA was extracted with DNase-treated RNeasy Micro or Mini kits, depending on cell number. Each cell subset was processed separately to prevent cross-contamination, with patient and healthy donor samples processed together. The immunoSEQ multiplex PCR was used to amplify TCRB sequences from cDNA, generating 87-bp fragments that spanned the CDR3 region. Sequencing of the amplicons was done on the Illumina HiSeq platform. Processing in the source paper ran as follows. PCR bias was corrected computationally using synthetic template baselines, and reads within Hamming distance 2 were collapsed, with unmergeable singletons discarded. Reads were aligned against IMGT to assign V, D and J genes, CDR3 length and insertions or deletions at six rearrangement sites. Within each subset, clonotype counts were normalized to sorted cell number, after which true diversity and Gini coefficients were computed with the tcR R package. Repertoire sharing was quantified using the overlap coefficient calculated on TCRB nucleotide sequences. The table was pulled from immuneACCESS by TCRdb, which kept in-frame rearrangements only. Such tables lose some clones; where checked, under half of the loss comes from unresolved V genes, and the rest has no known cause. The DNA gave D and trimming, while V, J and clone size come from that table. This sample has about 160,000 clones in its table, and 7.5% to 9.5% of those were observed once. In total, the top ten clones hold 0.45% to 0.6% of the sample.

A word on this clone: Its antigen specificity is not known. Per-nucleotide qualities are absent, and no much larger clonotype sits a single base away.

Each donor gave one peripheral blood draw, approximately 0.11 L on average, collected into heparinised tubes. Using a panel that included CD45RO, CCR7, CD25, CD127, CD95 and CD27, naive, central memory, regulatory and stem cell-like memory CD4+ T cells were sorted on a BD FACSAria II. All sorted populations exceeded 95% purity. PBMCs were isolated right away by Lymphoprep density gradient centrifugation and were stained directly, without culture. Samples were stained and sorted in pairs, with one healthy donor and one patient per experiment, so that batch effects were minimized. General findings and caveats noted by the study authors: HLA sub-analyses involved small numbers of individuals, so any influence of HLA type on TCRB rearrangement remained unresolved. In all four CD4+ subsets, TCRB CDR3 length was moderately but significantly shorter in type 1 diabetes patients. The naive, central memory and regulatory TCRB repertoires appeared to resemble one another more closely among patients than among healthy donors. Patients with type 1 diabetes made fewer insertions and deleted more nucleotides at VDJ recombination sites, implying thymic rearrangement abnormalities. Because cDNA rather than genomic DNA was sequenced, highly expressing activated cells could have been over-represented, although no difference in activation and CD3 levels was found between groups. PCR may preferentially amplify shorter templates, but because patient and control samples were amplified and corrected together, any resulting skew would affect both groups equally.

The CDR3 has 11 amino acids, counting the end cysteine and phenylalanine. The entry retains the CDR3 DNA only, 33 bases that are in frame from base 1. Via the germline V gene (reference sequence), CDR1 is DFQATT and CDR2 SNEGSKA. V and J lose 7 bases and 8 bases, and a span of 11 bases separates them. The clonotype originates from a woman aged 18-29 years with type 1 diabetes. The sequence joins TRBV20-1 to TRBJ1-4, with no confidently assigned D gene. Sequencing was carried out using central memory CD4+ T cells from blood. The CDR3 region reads CSVGSGEKLFF. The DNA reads TGCAGTGTTGGGTCGGGAGAAAAACTGTTTTTT.